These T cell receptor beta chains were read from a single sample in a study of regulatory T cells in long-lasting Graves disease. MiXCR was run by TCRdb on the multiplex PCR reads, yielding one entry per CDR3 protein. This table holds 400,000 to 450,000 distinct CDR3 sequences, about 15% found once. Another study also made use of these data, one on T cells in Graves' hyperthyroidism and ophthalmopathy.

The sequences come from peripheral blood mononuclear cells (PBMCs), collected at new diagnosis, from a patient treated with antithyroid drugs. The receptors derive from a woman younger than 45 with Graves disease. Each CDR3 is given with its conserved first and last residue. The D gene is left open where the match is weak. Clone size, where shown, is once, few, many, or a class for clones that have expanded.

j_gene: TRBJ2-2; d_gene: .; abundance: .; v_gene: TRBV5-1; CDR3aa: CASSLRPRGTSNTGELFF; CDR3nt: TGCGCCAGCAGCTTGCGCCCCAGAGGGACTTCGAACACCGGGGAGCTGTTTTTT
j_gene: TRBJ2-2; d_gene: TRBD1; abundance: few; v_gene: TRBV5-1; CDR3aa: CASSSQGAGGELFF; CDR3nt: TGCGCCAGCAGTTCACAGGGGGCTGGCGGGGAGCTGTTTTTT
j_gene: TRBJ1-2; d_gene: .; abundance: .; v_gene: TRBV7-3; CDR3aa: CASSLGGADGYTF; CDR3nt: TGTGCCAGCAGCTTAGGGGGCGCGGATGGCTACACCTTC
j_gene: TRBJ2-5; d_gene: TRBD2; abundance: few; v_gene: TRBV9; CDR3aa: CASSVGGLAVYRQYF; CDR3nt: TGTGCCAGCAGCGTAGGGGGACTAGCGGTGTATCGGCAGTACTTC
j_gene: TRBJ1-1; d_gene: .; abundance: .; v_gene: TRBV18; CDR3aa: CTSSTTGNTGAFF; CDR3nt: TGTACCAGCTCAACTACAGGGAACACTGGAGCTTTCTTT
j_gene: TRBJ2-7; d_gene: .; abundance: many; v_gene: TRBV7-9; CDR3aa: CASSLVSPKFFYEQYF; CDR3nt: TGTGCCAGCAGCTTAGTTTCTCCGAAATTTTTTTACGAGCAGTACTTC
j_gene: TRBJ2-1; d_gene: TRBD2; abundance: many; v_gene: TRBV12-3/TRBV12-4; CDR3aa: CASSLGGRYNEQFF; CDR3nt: TGTGCCAGCAGTTTAGGCGGGAGGTACAATGAGCAGTTCTTC
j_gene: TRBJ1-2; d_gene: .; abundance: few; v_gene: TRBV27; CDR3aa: CASREGGVGYGYTF; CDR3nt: TGTGCCAGCAGGGAGGGTGGAGTAGGGTATGGCTACACCTTC
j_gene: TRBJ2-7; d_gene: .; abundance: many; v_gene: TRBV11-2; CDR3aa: CASSHRTEQYF; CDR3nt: TGTGCCAGCAGCCACAGGACCGAGCAGTACTTC
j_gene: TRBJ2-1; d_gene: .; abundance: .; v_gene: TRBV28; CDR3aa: CASMGYKDRGEIYNEQFF; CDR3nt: TGTGCCTCCATGGGGTACAAAGATCGCGGGGAGATCTACAATGAGCAGTTCTTC
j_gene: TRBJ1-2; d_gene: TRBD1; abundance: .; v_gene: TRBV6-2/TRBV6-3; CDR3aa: CASSYGTGGPYGYAF; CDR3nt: TGTGCCAGCAGTTATGGGACAGGTGGCCCCTATGGCTACGCCTTC
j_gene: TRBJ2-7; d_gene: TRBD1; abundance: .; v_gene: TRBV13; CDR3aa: CASSPGTGSGLSYEQYF; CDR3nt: TGTGCCAGCAGCCCAGGGACAGGGAGCGGACTCTCCTACGAGCAGTACTTC
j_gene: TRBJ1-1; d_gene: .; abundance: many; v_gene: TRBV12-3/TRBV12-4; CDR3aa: CASSPQGELTEAFF; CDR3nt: TGTGCCAGCAGTCCTCAGGGAGAACTCACTGAAGCTTTCTTT
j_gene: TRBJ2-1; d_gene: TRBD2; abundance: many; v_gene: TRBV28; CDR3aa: CASSYGTSVINEQFF; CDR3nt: TGTGCCAGCAGTTATGGGACTAGCGTCATCAATGAGCAGTTCTTC
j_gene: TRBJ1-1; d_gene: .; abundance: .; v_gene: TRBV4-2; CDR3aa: CASRGGEGFWTEAFF; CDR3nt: TGTGCCAGCAGGGGGGGAGAGGGGTTTTGGACTGAAGCTTTCTTT
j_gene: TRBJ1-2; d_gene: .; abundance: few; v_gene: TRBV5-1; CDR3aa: CASSLEHGENLYGYTF; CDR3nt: TGCGCCAGCAGCTTGGAGCACGGGGAAAACCTCTATGGCTACACCTTC
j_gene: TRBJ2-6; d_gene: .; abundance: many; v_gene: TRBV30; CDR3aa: CAWTGGSGANVLTF; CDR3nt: TGTGCCTGGACCGGGGGATCTGGGGCCAACGTCCTGACTTTC
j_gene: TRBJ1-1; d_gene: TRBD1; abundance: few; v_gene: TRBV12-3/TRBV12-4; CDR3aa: CASSRGTAMNTEAFF; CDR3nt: TGTGCCAGCAGCCGAGGGACAGCCATGAACACTGAAGCTTTCTTT
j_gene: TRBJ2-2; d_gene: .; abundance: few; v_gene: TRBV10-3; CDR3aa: CATLSTGELFF; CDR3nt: TGTGCCACCCTAAGCACCGGGGAGCTGTTTTTT
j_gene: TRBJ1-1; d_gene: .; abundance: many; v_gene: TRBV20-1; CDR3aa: CTLGAYTEAFF; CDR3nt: TGCACCCTGGGGGCGTACACTGAAGCTTTCTTT
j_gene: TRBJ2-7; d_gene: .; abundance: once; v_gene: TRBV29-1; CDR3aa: CSVELRYEQYF; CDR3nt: TGCAGCGTTGAACTGAGATACGAGCAGTACTTC
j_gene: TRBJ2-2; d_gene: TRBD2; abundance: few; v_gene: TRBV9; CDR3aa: CASSGGLAGAGELFF; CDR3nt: TGTGCCAGCAGCGGGGGTCTAGCGGGAGCCGGGGAGCTGTTTTTT
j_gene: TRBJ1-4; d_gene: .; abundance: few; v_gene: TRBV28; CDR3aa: CATLRGTNEKLFF; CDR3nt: TGTGCCACGCTTCGGGGAACTAATGAAAAACTGTTTTTT
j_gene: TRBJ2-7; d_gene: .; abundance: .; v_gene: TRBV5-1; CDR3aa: CASSLVVGAGWEQYF; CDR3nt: TGCGCCAGCAGCTTGGTTGTAGGGGCGGGATGGGAGCAGTACTTC
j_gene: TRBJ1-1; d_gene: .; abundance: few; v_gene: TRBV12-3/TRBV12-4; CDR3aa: CASSLKGETTEAFF; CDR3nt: TGTGCCAGCAGTTTAAAGGGGGAAACCACTGAAGCTTTCTTT
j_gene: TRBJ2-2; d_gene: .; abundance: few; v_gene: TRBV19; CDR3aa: CASSITLKTTGELFF; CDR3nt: TGTGCCAGTAGTATTACTCTAAAAACCACCGGGGAGCTGTTTTTT
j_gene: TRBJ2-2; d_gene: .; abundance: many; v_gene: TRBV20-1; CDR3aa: CSASPGRGELFF; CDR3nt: TGCAGTGCTTCCCCCGGGCGCGGGGAGCTGTTTTTT
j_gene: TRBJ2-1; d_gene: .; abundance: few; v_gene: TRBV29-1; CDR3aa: CSVEVRLAREQFF; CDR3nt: TGCAGCGTTGAAGTTCGGCTAGCGCGAGAGCAGTTCTTC
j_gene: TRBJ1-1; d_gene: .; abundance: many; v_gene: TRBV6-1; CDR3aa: CASSASWGTMNTEAFF; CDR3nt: TGTGCCAGCAGTGCTAGTTGGGGGACAATGAACACTGAAGCTTTCTTT
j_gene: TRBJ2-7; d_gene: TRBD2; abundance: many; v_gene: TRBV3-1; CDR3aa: CASRGGSYEQYF; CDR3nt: TGTGCCAGCAGGGGAGGGTCCTACGAGCAGTACTTC
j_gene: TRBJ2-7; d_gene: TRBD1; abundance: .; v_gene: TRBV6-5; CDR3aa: CASSYAPRAGGHEQYF; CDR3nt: TGTGCCAGCAGTTACGCCCCCAGGGCAGGGGGCCACGAGCAGTACTTC
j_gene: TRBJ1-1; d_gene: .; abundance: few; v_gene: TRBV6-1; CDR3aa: CASHGYTGGNTEAFF; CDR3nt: TGTGCCAGCCACGGTTACACCGGCGGAAACACTGAAGCTTTCTTT
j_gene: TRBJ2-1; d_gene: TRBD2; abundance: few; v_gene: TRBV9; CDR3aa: CASSVRFGRRANEQFF; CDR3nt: TGTGCCAGCAGCGTCCGCTTCGGGAGGAGGGCCAATGAGCAGTTCTTC
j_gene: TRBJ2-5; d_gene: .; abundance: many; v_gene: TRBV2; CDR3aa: CASSGLGEGTQYF; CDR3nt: TGTGCCAGCAGTGGCCTCGGCGAGGGGACCCAGTACTTC
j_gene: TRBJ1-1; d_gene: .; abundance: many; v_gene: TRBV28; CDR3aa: CASRQGGYNTEAFF; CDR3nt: TGTGCCAGCAGGCAAGGGGGATATAACACTGAAGCTTTCTTT
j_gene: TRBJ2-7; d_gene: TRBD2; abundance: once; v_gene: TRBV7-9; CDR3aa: CASSQPGLAGRKYEQYF; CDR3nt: TGCGCCAGCAGCCAACCCGGACTAGCGGGAAGGAAATACGAGCAGTACTTC
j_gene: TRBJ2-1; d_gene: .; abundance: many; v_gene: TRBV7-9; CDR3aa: CASSASGSGEQFF; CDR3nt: TGTGCCAGCAGCGCATCAGGGTCCGGTGAGCAGTTCTTC
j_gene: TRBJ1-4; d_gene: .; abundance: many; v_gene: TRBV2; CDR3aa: CASSKTAVATNEKLFF; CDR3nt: TGTGCCAGCAGTAAGACGGCGGTTGCAACTAATGAAAAACTGTTTTTT
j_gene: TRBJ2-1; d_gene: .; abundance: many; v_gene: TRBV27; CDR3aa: CATQRGGGYNEQFF; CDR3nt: TGTGCCACCCAACGAGGAGGGGGCTACAATGAGCAGTTCTTC
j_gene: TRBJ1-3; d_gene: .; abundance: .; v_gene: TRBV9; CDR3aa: CASSASPGHFSGNTIYF; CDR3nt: TGTGCCAGCAGCGCCTCTCCGGGACATTTCTCTGGAAACACCATATATTTT
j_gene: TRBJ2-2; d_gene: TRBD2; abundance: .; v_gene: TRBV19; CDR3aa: CASSSRGLALNTGELFF; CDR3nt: TGTGCCAGTAGTAGCCGGGGACTAGCGTTGAACACCGGGGAGCTGTTTTTT